Listed below are T cell receptor beta chains from one sample, sequenced in a study of T cells in Graves' hyperthyroidism and ophthalmopathy. TCRdb called the multiplex PCR reads again in MiXCR, with one record for every CDR3 protein. The sample shows roughly 98,000 distinct CDR3 sequences, roughly 37% of them seen only once. Sequenced input: peripheral blood or thyroid tissue (not recorded which). The receptors were gathered from a woman aged 25 to 39 with Graves' hyperthyroidism. CDR3s include the opening cysteine and the closing phenylalanine or tryptophan. D genes are given only for firm matches. Clone size, where shown, is once, few, many, or a class for clones that have expanded.

V gene	D gene	clone size	J gene	CDR3 DNA	CDR3 protein
TRBV3-1	.	many	TRBJ1-5	TGTGCCAGCAGCCAAGCTGGGCAAGGCAATCAGCCCCAGCATTTT	CASSQAGQGNQPQHF
TRBV5-1	TRBD2	many	TRBJ2-5	TGCGCCAGCAGCTTGTGGGGGAGGGTCCCAGGGACCCAGTACTTC	CASSLWGRVPGTQYF
TRBV2	TRBD1	.	TRBJ2-7	TGTGCCAGCAGTCGGGACAGACCCTACGAGCAGTACTTC	CASSRDRPYEQYF
TRBV7-9	TRBD2	.	TRBJ2-7	TGTACCAGCAGCTTAGCGGGAGCGGACTACGAGCAGTACTTC	CTSSLAGADYEQYF
TRBV5-8	.	many	TRBJ2-7	TGTGCCAGCAGCGGGGACGGATTCGAGCAGTACTTC	CASSGDGFEQYF
TRBV9	TRBD2	.	TRBJ2-2	TGTGCCAGCAGTCTGGGGAGGGGCTACCTGAACACCGGGGAGCTGTTTTTC	CASSLGRGYLNTGELFF
TRBV14	.	.	TRBJ2-6	TGTGCCAGCAGGCCCAACGGACTGACTTTC	CASRPNGLTF
TRBV7-9	.	few	TRBJ2-2	TGTGCCAGCAGTCCCCCGGTTGTCGGGGAGCTGTTTTTT	CASSPPVVGELFF
TRBV3-1	.	many	TRBJ2-7	TGTGCCAGCAGCCCGAGGTGGGCGGGATACGAGCAGTACTTC	CASSPRWAGYEQYF
TRBV9	.	.	TRBJ1-5	TGTGCCAGCAGCGTACGGGAGGCGGAGGGGGAGACCCAGCATTTT	CASSVREAEGETQHF
TRBV5-1	TRBD2	many	TRBJ2-2	TGCGCCAGCAGCCCTATCTGGCTAGCGGGTACATCTGGCGGGGAGCTGTTTTTT	CASSPIWLAGTSGGELFF
TRBV15	TRBD2	.	TRBJ2-5	TGTGCCACCAGCAGAGCGGGAGGGCCCAAGACCCAGTACTTC	CATSRAGGPKTQYF
TRBV3-1	.	many	TRBJ2-5	TGTGCCAGCAGCCAAGATGGGGTTGGAACGGCGCACCAGTACTTC	CASSQDGVGTAHQYF
TRBV20-1	TRBD1	many	TRBJ2-2	TGCAGTGCTAGAGTAGGGACAGGGAACACCGGGGAGCTGTTTTTT	CSARVGTGNTGELFF
TRBV15	.	many	TRBJ1-1	TGTGCCACCAGCAGAGATTTTGGGGTTGAAGCTTTCTTT	CATSRDFGVEAFF
TRBV10-3	TRBD2	many	TRBJ2-3	TGTGCCATCAGTGAGTCGATAGCGGGGTATAGCACAGATACGCAGTATTTT	CAISESIAGYSTDTQYF
TRBV7-9	.	.	TRBJ1-6	TGTGTCAGCGGCCGGACCGGGATTCATAATTCACCCCTCCACTTT	CVSGRTGIHNSPLHF
TRBV25-1	.	.	TRBJ1-4	TGTGCCAGCAGTGCTAGAGATCGGGCAGGGGATGAAAAACTGTTTTTT	CASSARDRAGDEKLFF
TRBV6-1	.	many	TRBJ2-7	TGTGCCAGCAGGACCTGGCGGGTCGTCTCCTACGAGCAGTACTTC	CASRTWRVVSYEQYF
TRBV15	.	medium-sized	TRBJ2-2	TGTGCCACCAGCATGGTCAGGCGGTCCGGGGAGCTGTTTTTT	CATSMVRRSGELFF
TRBV5-1	.	.	TRBJ1-2	TGCGCCAGCAGCTTGGGGCGGGATGGCTACACCTTC	CASSLGRDGYTF
TRBV7-9	.	many	TRBJ1-1	TGTGCCAGCAGCTTAGGCCGGGGTATCGCTGAAGCTTTCTTT	CASSLGRGIAEAFF
TRBV20-1	TRBD1	many	TRBJ1-2	TGCAGTGCCCCGGACAGGACTAACTATGGCTACACCTTC	CSAPDRTNYGYTF
TRBV6-6	TRBD2	.	TRBJ2-7	TGTGCCAGCAGTATCCACTCCGGGACTAGCGGGAGTTTCTCCGAGCAGTACTTC	CASSIHSGTSGSFSEQYF
TRBV7-2	TRBD1	.	TRBJ1-1	TGTGTCAGCAGCTTAAGACAGGGGGATAGAGCTTTCTTT	CVSSLRQGDRAFF
TRBV7-8	.	.	TRBJ2-2	TGTGCCAGCAGCTTTATGAGGGCACCAAACACCGGGGAGCTGTTTTTT	CASSFMRAPNTGELFF
TRBV7-8	.	.	TRBJ1-5	TGTGCCAGCAGCCCCGGGATTGGCAGTAGTCAGCCCCAGCATTTT	CASSPGIGSSQPQHF
TRBV5-1	.	many	TRBJ1-6	TGCGCCAGCAGCTTATTGCAGGGATCTGATTCACCCCTCCACTTT	CASSLLQGSDSPLHF
TRBV7-8	.	.	TRBJ2-3	TGTGCCAGCAGTTACGGCGGGGGCACAGATACGCAGTATTTT	CASSYGGGTDTQYF
TRBV6-5	.	.	TRBJ2-3	TGTGCCAGCAACCTCAGGGGATTTAGCACAGATACGCAGTATTTT	CASNLRGFSTDTQYF
TRBV5-1	.	many	TRBJ1-1	TGCGCCAGCAGCTTGGACAGGATGAACACTGAAGCTTTCTTT	CASSLDRMNTEAFF
TRBV2	.	.	TRBJ1-2	TGTGCCAGCAGTGCGCATCTGGCCTATGGCTACACCTTC	CASSAHLAYGYTF
TRBV15	TRBD1	.	TRBJ1-1	TGTGCCACCAGCAGAGACAGGCAGACAGGGCGAACTGAAGCTTTCTTT	CATSRDRQTGRTEAFF
TRBV5-6	.	many	TRBJ1-2	TGTGCCAGCAGCCCGGGAGTCAACTATGGCTACACCTTC	CASSPGVNYGYTF
TRBV20-1	TRBD1	.	TRBJ2-5	TGCAGTGCTAGCCCGGGACAGGGGTTAGAGACCCAGTACTTC	CSASPGQGLETQYF
TRBV2	TRBD1	once	TRBJ1-5	TGTGCCAGCAGTTGGGACAGTAGCAATCAGCCCCAGCATTTT	CASSWDSSNQPQHF
TRBV15	.	.	TRBJ2-5	TGTGCCACCAGCTTCACCCCGAGGGGATGGGAGACCCAGTACTTC	CATSFTPRGWETQYF
TRBV3-1	TRBD1	many	TRBJ2-5	TGTGCCAGCGGCCCGACAGGGGGTACAGAGACCCAGTACTTC	CASGPTGGTETQYF